Each of the 31 T cell receptor beta chains below was sequenced from the same sample in a study of T cells in women clearing cervical HPV infection. Sequencing used immunoSEQ multiplex PCR; TCRdb keeps in-frame clones, though not all of them. The sample is made up of fewer than 15,000 clones, and the top ten hold roughly 9.4% of it. The specimen was blood buffy coat. The receptor set was obtained from a woman aged 18-69 years with a cervical HPV16 infection that either progressed to CIN3+ or cleared (not recorded which).

The chain's CDR3 is CASSLAGYSNQPQHF. The CDR3 bases that were read are TGTGCCAGCAGTTTAGCAGGTTATAGCAATCAGCCC. The chain recombines TRBV12-3 or TRBV12-4 with TRBJ1-5; D not resolved. The observed sequence ends 3 residues before the CDR3 terminus, with the missing tail filled in from the germline J gene. The CDR3 is 15 residues long. The V and J ends lost 0 bases and 0 bases respectively, with 6 bases between them.

A remark on this clone: The observed sequence ends 3 residues before the CDR3 terminus, with the missing tail filled in from the germline J gene. The chain links TRBV11-1 to TRBJ2-4; the match to TRBD2 covers 7 bases. Germline V gene lookup returns CDR1 SGHAT and CDR2 FQDESV (reference sequence). V shed 0 bases, J shed 3 bases, and the junction held 2 bases outside the gene matches. The CDR3 contains 15 residues. This chain's CDR3 is CASSLAGGIKNIQYF. Incomplete CDR3 DNA: TGTGCCAGCAGCTTAGCGGGGGGGATCAAAAACATT.

Note on this clone: The DNA ends 3 residues before the CDR3 does, and the rest of the CDR3 is filled in from the germline J gene. The chain uses TRBV18 and TRBJ1-2; possible D gene TRBD1, 5 bases. Germline CDR1 is KGHSH and CDR2 is LQKENI. The CDR3 sequence is 16 residues long. CDR3 residues: CASSPLRGNSYNDYTF. CDR3 bases read: TGTGCCAGCTCACCTCTACGGGGGAACTCCTACAATGAC.

About this clone itself: The CDR3 extends 3 residues past the end of the read, so its final part is completed from the germline J gene. The chain links TRBV2 to TRBJ1-6, with TRBD1 identical over 12 bases. The germline V gene has CDR1 SNHLY and CDR2 FYNNEI. J was trimmed by 10 bases and V by 6 bases; bases with no gene match: 13. The CDR3 is 17 amino acids. The CDR3 reads CASREGQGAQVVSPLHF. CDR3 bases read: TGTGCCAGCAGGGAGGGACAGGGGGCGCAGGTTGTGTCACCC.

This clone is called medium-sized based on its frequency. The read finishes 3 residues shy of the CDR3 end, and the germline J gene is used to complete it. The chain employs TRBV29-1 and TRBJ2-3; D remains ambiguous. Germline V CDR1 and CDR2: SQVTM, ANQGSEA. Trimming pared 4 bases from V and 0 bases from J, leaving 8 bases between. The length of the CDR3 is 13 residues. The CDR3 protein is CSVGAQSTDTQYF. The sequenced part of the CDR3 DNA is TGCAGCGTTGGGGCACAGAGCACAGATACG.

On this clone itself: The read ends 3 residues before the CDR3 terminus; that terminus is restored from the germline J gene. This chain joins TRBV7-3 and TRBJ2-3; D is possibly TRBD2 (5 bases). CDR1 and CDR2 from the germline V gene are SGHTA and FQGTGA. This CDR3 has 13 amino acids. CDR3 DNA (partial): TGTGCCAGCAGCTTACTAGCACAAGAGACG. It specifies CASSLLAQET. The CDR3 reads in full as CASSLLAQETQYF.

Regarding this clone: The CDR3 end lies 3 residues beyond the end of the read and is filled in from the germline J gene. The chain links TRBV28 to TRBJ2-1; D is perhaps TRBD1 (5 bases). The CDR3 sequence is 15 residues long. V was pared by 6 bases and J by 1 base, with 13 bases between. Per germline, CDR1 MDHEN and CDR2 SYDVKM. CDR3 amino acids: CASRLPQGSYNEQFF. The sequenced CDR3 bases are TGTGCCAGCAGACTCCCCCAGGGTTCCTACAATGAG.

A remark on this clone: The CDR3 end falls 3 residues outside the read, so it is completed with the germline J gene. V usage is TRBV19 and J usage is TRBJ1-2, with 9 bases fitting TRBD1. This CDR3 region has 16 residues. With 3 bases clipped from V and 5 bases from J, the junction kept 10 bases outside the gene matches. Germline lookup yields CDR1 LNHDA and CDR2 SQIVND (reference sequence). The part of the CDR3 DNA that was read is TGTGCCAGTAGTATGAACCGGGACAGGGTTGGGTATGGC. Its protein is CASSMNRDRVGYG. The whole CDR3 protein reads CASSMNRDRVGYGYTF. The entire variable domain, with the rest obtained from reference TRBV19 and TRBJ1-2, is as follows: DGGITQSPKYLFRKEGQNVTLSCEQNLNHDAMYWYRQDPGQGLRLIYYSQIVNDFQKGDIAEGYSVSREKKESFPLTVTSAQKNPTAFYLCASSMNRDRVGYGYTFGSGTRLTVV.

In regard to this clone: Read coverage stops 3 residues before the CDR3 terminus; the germline J gene supplies the remainder. The chain combines TRBV30 with TRBJ1-1; 7 bases are shared with TRBD1. Unmatched junction bases numbered 8, after V lost 7 bases and J lost 3 bases. CDR1 is GTSNPN and CDR2 is SVGIG in the germline V gene (reference sequence). The CDR3 has 13 amino acids. Incomplete CDR3 DNA: TGTGCCTTTACAGGGGCTGGATACACTGAA. It specifies CAFTGAGYTE. The full CDR3 sequence reads CAFTGAGYTEAFF.

In regard to this clone: Germline is not matched at one junction end, which may reflect a read error. This CDR3 is also generated by other DNA sequences in the sample. The CDR3 here is CASSHDRGSGNTIYF. The DNA read from the CDR3 is TGTGCCAGCAGCCACGACAGGGGATCTGGAAACACG. This sequence joins TRBV7-9 and TRBJ1-3; TRBD1 aligns across 8 bases. With the read ending 3 residues before the CDR3 end, the germline J gene is used to fill in that end. The germline CDR1 and CDR2 sequences are SEHNR and FQNEAQ (reference sequence). CDR3 length: 15 amino acids.

A remark on this clone: The CDR3 is cut off 3 residues early in the read; its end comes from the germline J gene. The genes are TRBV6-2 or TRBV6-3 and TRBJ1-4; 8 nucleotides line up with TRBD1. The J segment lost 8 bases and the V segment lost 6 bases, leaving 8 bases of the junction unmatched. Germline V lookup: CDR1 MNHEY, CDR2 SVGEGT. This CDR3 spans 14 amino acids. The CDR3 reads CASRGDRQSEKLFF. CDR3 DNA (partial): TGTGCCAGCAGGGGGGACAGGCAATCGGAAAAA.

A note on this clone: Read sequence stops 3 residues before the CDR3 end, and the germline J gene provides the missing end. V is TRBV6-2 or TRBV6-3 and J is TRBJ1-2, with 12 nucleotides matching TRBD1. CDR1 and CDR2 (germline): MNHEY, SVGEGT. There are 14 residues in the CDR3. The CDR3 sequence is CASRGTGGRQPYTF. The CDR3 DNA, read in part, is TGTGCCAGCAGGGGGACAGGGGGCAGGCAGCCC.

Of note for this clone: The CDR3 end falls 3 residues outside the read, so it is completed with the germline J gene. This chain joins TRBV3-1 (or the pseudogene TRBV3-2) and TRBJ2-5; 11 nucleotides line up with TRBD2. Germline V lookup: CDR1 LGHDT, CDR2 YNNKEL (reference sequence). With V trimmed by 0 bases and J by 1 base, 10 bases remained unmatched. The CDR3 has 19 amino acids. CDR3 loop: CASSQDRWASGGTQETQYF. CDR3 bases read: TGTGCCAGCAGCCAAGATCGGTGGGCTAGCGGGGGGACCCAAGAGACC.

Of note for this clone: The read comes to an end 3 residues before the CDR3 does, leaving the germline J gene to fill in the end. The genes are TRBV7-3 and TRBJ1-1, with 10 bases lining up with TRBD1. The germline gives CDR1 SGHTA, CDR2 FQGTGA. The ends lost 2 bases at V and 0 bases at J; junction bases unmatched: 0. The CDR3 has 15 amino acids. CDR3 sequence: CASSLDRGLNTEAFF. The DNA read from the CDR3 is TGTGCCAGCAGCTTAGACAGGGGGCTGAACACTGAA.

On this clone itself: Read sequence stops 3 residues before the CDR3 end, and the germline J gene provides the missing end. This chain joins TRBV30 and TRBJ2-7; 9 bases fit TRBD1. Germline CDR1 reads GTSNPN; CDR2 reads SVGIG (reference sequence). V was pared by 8 bases and J by 6 bases, with 11 bases of the junction left unmatched. The CDR3 has 13 residues. CDR3 DNA (partial): TGTGCCGGCCGGGACAGGGCTTTAGGCGAG. It translates to CAGRDRALGE. The full CDR3 protein reads CAGRDRALGEQYF.

Regarding this clone: The observed sequence ends 3 residues before the CDR3 terminus, with the missing tail filled in from the germline J gene. The chain uses TRBV19 and TRBJ1-5; 8 bases line up with TRBD1. The CDR3 runs 13 residues. The V and J ends lost 8 bases and 7 bases, in that order; junction bases with no gene match: 7. In germline, CDR1 is LNHDA, CDR2 SQIVND (reference sequence). The CDR3 bases that were read are TGTGCCAGTTCCGGACAGGGTGAACAGCCC. Its protein is CASSGQGEQP. The entire CDR3 sequence reads CASSGQGEQPQHF.

Worth noting for this clone: The read gets to within 3 residues of the CDR3 end, and the germline J gene fills in the rest. The chain combines TRBV19 with TRBJ1-5; 8 bases are a match to TRBD1. Germline lookup yields CDR1 LNHDA and CDR2 SQIVND (reference sequence). The CDR3 is 15 amino acids. J gave up 0 bases and V 4 bases, and 2 bases lay outside the gene matches. This CDR3 is CASSTDRDSNQPQHF. The DNA read from the CDR3 is TGTGCCAGTAGTACGGACAGGGATAGCAATCAGCCC.

Note on this clone: The read ends 3 residues early relative to the CDR3; the germline J gene fills the gap. This chain joins TRBV6-1 and TRBJ1-6; D gene uncertain. V lost 3 bases and J lost 6, with 6 bases in between. CDR1 is MNHNS and CDR2 is SASEGT in the germline V gene. The CDR3 covers 13 residues. CDR3 region: CASSDGLNSPLHF. CDR3 DNA, as far as it was read: TGTGCCAGCAGTGACGGACTTAATTCACCC.

With regard to this clone: The read gets to within 3 residues of the CDR3 end, and the germline J gene fills in the rest. The rearrangement joins TRBV19 to TRBJ2-2, with 8 bases identical to TRBD2. The CDR3 has 15 amino acids. Trimming removed 2 bases from V and 5 bases from J; junction bases left unmatched: 4. From germline, CDR1 is LNHDA and CDR2 SQIVND (reference sequence). The covered CDR3 bases are TGTGCCAGTAGTATATCCGGGGGGGATACCGGGGAG. This encodes CASSISGGDTGE. The whole CDR3 reads CASSISGGDTGELFF.

To note about this clone: Read coverage stops 3 residues before the CDR3 terminus; the germline J gene supplies the remainder. This rearrangement joins TRBV11-2 to TRBJ1-3; no definite D call. Germline V gene sequence: CDR1 SGHAT, CDR2 FQNNGV. This CDR3 spans 15 amino acids. V was clipped by 1 base and J by 0 bases, with 7 bases between them. CDR3 DNA (partial): TGTGCCAGCAGCTTAGGGCGGAGCTCTGGAAACACC. Translating gives CASSLGRSSGNT. The full-length CDR3 reads as CASSLGRSSGNTIYF.

About this clone: The missing CDR3 end, 3 residues past where the read stops, is filled in from the germline J gene. The rearrangement links TRBV7-2 to TRBJ1-2; D is uncertain. Germline CDR1 SGHTA, CDR2 FQGNSA. The CDR3 spans 15 residues. Incomplete CDR3 DNA: TGTGCCAGCAGCCGATCGACTAGCGGGTACAATGAC. Translation gives CASSRSTSGYND. The full CDR3 protein reads CASSRSTSGYNDYTF.

A remark on this clone: The read ends 3 residues early relative to the CDR3; the germline J gene fills the gap. The chain uses TRBV20-1 and TRBJ1-4; TRBD1 might be the D (6 bases). CDR1 and CDR2 from the germline V gene are DFQATT and SNEGSKA (reference sequence). The CDR3 runs to 13 residues. Trimming removed 3 bases from V and 6 bases from J, with 11 bases in between. The chain's CDR3 is CSARQQGYEKLFF. The sequenced CDR3 bases are TGCAGTGCTAGGCAACAGGGCTATGAAAAA.

CDR3 DNA (partial): TGTGCCAGCAGCCTACAAACAGGGGTGGGTGAA. Encoded protein: CASSLQTGVGE. The full CDR3 protein is CASSLQTGVGEAFF. The chain joins TRBV2 to TRBJ1-1; 7 positions agree with TRBD1. Read sequence stops 3 residues before the CDR3 end, and the germline J gene provides the missing end. The germline V gene encodes CDR1 SNHLY and CDR2 FYNNEI. V was clipped by 6 bases and J by 7 bases; unmatched bases: 11. CDR3 length: 14 residues.

With regard to this clone: The sequence runs out 3 residues before the end of the CDR3; the remainder is reconstructed from the germline J gene. This chain links TRBV18 with TRBJ2-4; 7 bases fit TRBD1. The CDR3 runs 14 residues. Germline V gene data show CDR1 as KGHSH and CDR2 as LQKENI. The CDR3 reads CASSQDRMWNGQYF. The sequenced part of the CDR3 DNA is TGTGCCAGCTCCCAGGACAGGATGTGGAATGGT.

This clone is classed as medium-sized (0.01 to 0.1%) by frequency. Read data end 3 residues before the CDR3 end; the end is taken from the germline J gene. The rearrangement links TRBV29-1 to TRBJ2-3; TRBD1 might be the D (5 bases). The V end was cut by 1 base, the J end by 5 bases, with 10 bases between. The CDR3 is made up of 13 amino acids. CDR1 is SQVTM and CDR2 is ANQGSEA in the germline V gene. CDR3 in amino acids: CSVEGQKLDTQYF. The DNA read from the CDR3 is TGCAGCGTTGAAGGACAGAAGCTAGATACG.

Worth noting for this clone: From the germline J gene comes the end of the CDR3, since the read stops 3 residues before it. The genes are TRBV5-4 and TRBJ2-3; TRBD1 might be the D (5 bases). CDR3 length: 15 residues. CDR1 and CDR2 from the germline V gene are SGHNT and YYREEE (reference sequence). Trimming cost V 0 bases and J 2 bases, with 10 bases left between them. Partial CDR3 DNA: TGTGCCAGCAGCTTGGGGGGCCGCCCCACAGATACG. It encodes CASSLGGRPTDT. The CDR3, in full, reads CASSLGGRPTDTQYF.

Notes on this clone: The read stops 3 residues short of the end of the CDR3; the missing end is completed from the germline J gene. The V gene is TRBV30, the J gene TRBJ1-1; the D is unclear. V lost 0 bases, J lost 0 bases, and 5 bases lay in between. The CDR3 has 13 amino acids. Germline CDR1 and CDR2: GTSNPN and SVGIG (reference sequence). The CDR3 sequence: CAWSVGVNTEAFF. CDR3 DNA, as far as it was read: TGTGCCTGGAGTGTCGGGGTGAACACTGAA.

As to this clone: The sequenced fragment ends 3 residues before the CDR3 boundary, so the rest is inferred from the germline J gene. V and J are TRBV5-1 and TRBJ2-1, with 10 bases lining up with TRBD2. Germline V CDR1 and CDR2: SGHRS, YFSETQ. The CDR3 consists of 16 residues. After removal of 0 bases from V and 4 bases from J, the junction contained 4 bases not matched to a gene. The CDR3 is CASSLGGTSVYNEQFF. The CDR3 DNA, read in part, is TGCGCCAGCAGCTTGGGTGGGACTAGCGTGTACAATGAG. The full variable domain, its missing parts supplied by reference TRBV5-1 and TRBJ2-1, is KAGVTQTPRYLIKTRGQQVTLSCSPISGHRSVSWYQQTPGQGLQFLFEYFSETQRNKGNFPGRFSGRQFSNSRSEMNVSTLELGDSALYLCASSLGGTSVYNEQFFGPGTRLTVL.

Worth noting for this clone: The CDR3 goes on 3 residues after the read ends, and that part is filled in from the germline J gene. The gene calls are TRBV5-4 and TRBJ2-3; D uncertain. The CDR3 is 14 residues long. Trimming cost V 0 bases and J 2 bases, with 7 bases left between them. Germline CDR1 SGHNT, CDR2 YYREEE (reference sequence). CDR3 DNA, as far as it was read: TGTGCCAGCAGCTTGGGAAGGCCCACAGATACG. It is translated as CASSLGRPTDT. The entire CDR3 protein reads CASSLGRPTDTQYF. Full variable domain (missing parts from reference TRBV5-4 and TRBJ2-3): ETGVTQSPTHLIKTRGQQVTLRCSSQSGHNTVSWYQQALGQGPQFIFQYYREEENGRGNFPPRFSGLQFPNYSSELNVNALELDDSALYLCASSLGRPTDTQYFGPGTRLTVL.

Comment on this clone: The read stops 3 residues short of the end of the CDR3; the missing end is completed from the germline J gene. The chain links TRBV20-1 to TRBJ2-3, with 9 bases fitting TRBD2. Germline CDR1 reads DFQATT; CDR2 reads SNEGSKA (reference sequence). Germline trimming cut 6 bases from V and 4 bases from J; bases unmatched to any gene: 11. The CDR3 runs 15 residues. The CDR3 bases that were read are TGCAGTGCCTATCGCGGGGGGGTTAGCGCAGATACG. Translated, it gives CSAYRGGVSADT. The entire CDR3 sequence reads CSAYRGGVSADTQYF.

For this clone: Coverage ceases 3 residues before the CDR3 finishes, and the germline J gene fills in the end. The rearrangement links TRBV6-1 to TRBJ1-3; no definite D call. V was clipped by 3 bases and J by 0 bases, with 9 bases between them. Germline values: CDR1 MNHNS, CDR2 SASEGT. The CDR3 sequence is 15 residues long. The sequenced part of the CDR3 DNA is TGTGCCAGCAGTGAGCCGTATAGCTCTGGAAACACC. Protein product: CASSEPYSSGNT. The entire CDR3 protein reads CASSEPYSSGNTIYF.